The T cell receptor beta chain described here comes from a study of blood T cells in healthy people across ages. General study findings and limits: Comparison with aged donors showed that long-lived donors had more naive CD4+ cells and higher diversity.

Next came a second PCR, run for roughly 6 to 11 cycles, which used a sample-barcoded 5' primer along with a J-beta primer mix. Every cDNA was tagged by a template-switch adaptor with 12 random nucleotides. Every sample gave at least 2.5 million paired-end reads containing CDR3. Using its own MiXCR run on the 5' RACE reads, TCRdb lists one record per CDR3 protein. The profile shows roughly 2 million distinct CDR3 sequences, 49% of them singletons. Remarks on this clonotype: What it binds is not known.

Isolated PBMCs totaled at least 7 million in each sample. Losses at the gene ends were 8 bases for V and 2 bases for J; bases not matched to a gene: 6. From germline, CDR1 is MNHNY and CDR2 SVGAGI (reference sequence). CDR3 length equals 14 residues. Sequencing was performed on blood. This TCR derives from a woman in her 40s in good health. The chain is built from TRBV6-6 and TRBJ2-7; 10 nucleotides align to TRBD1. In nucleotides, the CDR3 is TGTGCCAGCTCCCGACAGGGGGCCCCCTACGAGCAGTACTTC. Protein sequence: CASSRQGAPYEQYF.